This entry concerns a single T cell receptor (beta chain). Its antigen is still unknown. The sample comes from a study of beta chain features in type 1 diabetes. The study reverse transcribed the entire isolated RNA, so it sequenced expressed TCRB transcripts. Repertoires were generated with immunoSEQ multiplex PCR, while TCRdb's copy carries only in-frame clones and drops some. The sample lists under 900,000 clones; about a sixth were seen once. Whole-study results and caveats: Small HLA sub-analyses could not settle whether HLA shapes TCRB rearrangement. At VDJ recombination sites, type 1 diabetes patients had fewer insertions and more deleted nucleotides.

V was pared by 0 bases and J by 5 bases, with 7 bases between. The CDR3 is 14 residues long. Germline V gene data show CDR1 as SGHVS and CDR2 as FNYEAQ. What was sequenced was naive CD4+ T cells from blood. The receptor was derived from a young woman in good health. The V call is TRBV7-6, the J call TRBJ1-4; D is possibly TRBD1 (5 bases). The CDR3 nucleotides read TGTGCCAGCAGCTTAGCGTGGGGGAATGAAAAACTGTTTTTT. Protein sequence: CASSLAWGNEKLFF.